The present entry profiles one T cell receptor beta chain with its context. These data are taken from a study of T cell changes during pregnancy in multiple sclerosis. This table comes from immunoSEQ multiplex PCR, and its TCRdb copy is limited to in-frame clones, with some not included. The sample consists of 60,000 or so clones, around 90% of them appearing once. The V gene's germline CDR1 is SEHNR and CDR2 FQNEAQ (reference sequence). The CDR3 is 13 residues long. Trimming stripped 3 bases from V and 4 bases from J, with 9 bases between. The sequenced sample was peripheral blood, obtained in the second trimester of pregnancy. The chain has TRBV7-9 and TRBJ1-1; D possibly corresponds to TRBD1 (6 bases). The receptor was isolated from a female donor in good health, enrolled as a control in a pregnancy study. The DNA for the CDR3 is TGTGCCAGCAGCTTTCAGGGGCCCACTGAAGCTTTCTTT. It translates to CASSFQGPTEAFF.